Listed below are T cell receptor beta chains from one sample, sequenced in a study of Ad26.COV2.S vaccination and SARS-CoV-2 variants. Profiled with immunoSEQ multiplex PCR; TCRdb holds only in-frame clones, not every one. The sample has around 450,000 clones; 89% are singletons. The starting material was peripheral blood, obtained in a trial of Ad26.COV2.S vaccine versus placebo. The receptor set was obtained from a person between 18 and 65 years old who received the Ad26.COV2.S COVID-19 vaccine or a placebo. The CDR3 runs from the conserved cysteine through the conserved F or W. Each record gives: clone size, D gene, V gene, J gene, CDR3 protein, CDR3 DNA. A D gene is named only where the DNA matches it firmly. A row's size may be missing; if present it is once, few, many or a size class.

.,.,TRBV28,TRBJ1-3,CASSPPDFGYSGNTIYF,TGTGCCAGCAGTCCACCCGACTTTGGATACTCTGGAAACACCATATATTTT
.,.,TRBV7-2,TRBJ1-1,CASSLGWETEAFF,TGTGCCAGCAGCTTAGGGTGGGAGACTGAAGCTTTCTTT
.,TRBD2,TRBV3-1/TRBV3-2,TRBJ2-1,CASRPSGRVRYEQFF,TGTGCCAGCAGACCAAGCGGGAGGGTTAGGTATGAGCAGTTCTTC
.,TRBD2,TRBV6-5,TRBJ2-1,CASKRLAGIYNEQFF,TGTGCCAGCAAGAGACTAGCGGGGATCTACAATGAGCAGTTCTTC
.,.,TRBV7-9,TRBJ1-1,CASSPRRGGMNTEAFF,TGTGCCAGCAGCCCGCGGAGGGGGGGTATGAACACTGAAGCTTTCTTT
.,.,TRBV7-2,TRBJ2-2,CASSLARNTGELFF,TGTGCCAGCAGCTTAGCGCGCAACACCGGGGAGCTGTTTTTT
once,.,TRBV24-1,TRBJ2-5,CATSGDAETQYF,TGTGCCACCAGTGGGGACGCGGAGACCCAGTACTTC
.,.,TRBV30,TRBJ2-3,CAWSTAQGDTQYF,TGTGCCTGGAGCACCGCACAGGGAGATACGCAGTATTTT
.,.,TRBV4-3,TRBJ1-3,CASSFYERAPRGTSIYF,TGCGCCAGCAGCTTTTACGAACGGGCCCCCAGAGGGACTTCCATATATTTT
.,TRBD1,TRBV4-2,TRBJ1-2,CASSQGREGQGNYGYTF,TGTGCCAGCAGCCAAGGGCGGGAGGGACAGGGAAACTATGGCTACACCTTC
.,.,TRBV5-1,TRBJ1-2,CASSLVGGNYGYTF,TGCGCCAGCAGCTTGGTAGGGGGAAACTATGGCTACACCTTC
.,.,TRBV24-1,TRBJ2-2,CATSGLVSAAGELFF,TGTGCCACCAGTGGTCTAGTCTCGGCGGCCGGGGAGCTGTTTTTT
.,.,TRBV5-1,TRBJ2-7,CASSFGTQGFYEQYF,TGCGCCAGCAGCTTCGGGACACAGGGATTCTACGAGCAGTACTTC
.,.,TRBV6-2/TRBV6-3,TRBJ1-4,CASSYVVGQENEKLFF,TGTGCCAGCAGTTACGTAGTAGGGCAGGAGAATGAAAAACTGTTTTTT
.,TRBD1,TRBV5-6,TRBJ2-3,CASSFGTGTDTQYF,TGTGCCAGCAGCTTCGGGACAGGGACAGATACGCAGTATTTT
few,.,TRBV24-1,TRBJ1-1,CATSDPARAEAFF,TGTGCCACCAGTGACCCCGCGCGGGCTGAAGCTTTCTTT
.,.,TRBV19,TRBJ1-2,CASSMPGAAYGYTF,TGTGCCAGTAGTATGCCGGGGGCGGCCTATGGCTACACCTTC
.,.,TRBV27,TRBJ1-2,CASSSRGGVSNYGYTF,TGTGCCAGCAGTTCCCGTGGGGGGGTTTCGAACTATGGCTACACCTTC
.,.,TRBV9,TRBJ2-2,CASSVAGGNGELFF,TGTGCCAGCAGCGTAGCTGGGGGGAACGGGGAGCTGTTTTTT
few,.,TRBV7-9,TRBJ1-2,CASSLVQGDYGYTF,TGTGCCAGCAGTCTAGTACAGGGAGACTATGGCTACACCTTC
.,TRBD2,TRBV19,TRBJ2-1,CASSIREELEQFF,TGTGCCAGTAGTATACGGGAGGAACTTGAGCAGTTCTTC
once,.,TRBV5-1,TRBJ2-5,CASSPTDLGETQYF,TGCGCCAGCAGCCCCACAGATCTGGGAGAGACCCAGTACTTC
.,TRBD2,TRBV5-1,TRBJ2-2,CASSLTSGTTGELFF,TGCGCCAGCAGCTTGACTAGCGGGACCACGGGGGAGCTGTTTTTT
.,.,TRBV19,TRBJ1-2,CASRNLFNYGYTF,TGTGCCAGTAGAAACCTCTTTAACTATGGCTACACCTTC
.,TRBD1,TRBV10-3,TRBJ1-1,CAISERQGDSEAFF,TGTGCCATCAGTGAACGGCAGGGGGATTCCGAAGCTTTCTTT
once,TRBD2,TRBV7-2,TRBJ2-1,CASSLWVAGDNEQFF,TGTGCCAGCAGCTTATGGGTAGCGGGAGACAATGAGCAGTTCTTC
.,.,TRBV4-3,TRBJ1-5,CASSQDSGGHQPQHF,TGCGCCAGCAGCCAAGACAGCGGGGGGCATCAGCCCCAGCATTTT
once,TRBD1,TRBV6-5,TRBJ1-6,CASRRQGVTESPLHF,TGTGCCAGCAGGCGGCAGGGGGTTACCGAATCACCCCTCCACTTT
once,TRBD2,TRBV7-2,TRBJ2-3,CASSFASGGAGDTQYF,TGTGCCAGCAGCTTTGCTAGCGGGGGGGCGGGGGATACGCAGTATTTT
.,.,TRBV5-4,TRBJ1-1,CASSLPGTWANTEAFF,TGTGCCAGCAGCCTCCCAGGCACTTGGGCGAACACTGAAGCTTTCTTT
.,TRBD2,TRBV15,TRBJ2-1,CATSRDLWREIIRNEQFF,TGTGCCACCAGCAGAGATCTTTGGCGGGAGATTATCAGGAATGAGCAGTTCTTC
.,.,TRBV6-1,TRBJ1-2,CASSERTALRGYTF,TGTGCCAGCAGTGAACGTACAGCTCTGAGAGGCTACACCTTC
.,.,TRBV2,TRBJ1-5,CASSVDSGGPQHF,TGTGCCAGCAGTGTCGACAGCGGCGGGCCCCAGCATTTT
.,.,TRBV7-2,TRBJ1-5,CASSLVAATGEPQHF,TGTGCCAGCAGCTTAGTGGCGGCTACCGGGGAGCCCCAGCATTTT
.,.,TRBV10-3,TRBJ1-1,CAISDPGRDTEAFF,TGTGCCATCAGTGACCCGGGACGGGATACTGAAGCTTTCTTT
.,TRBD2,TRBV6-5,TRBJ2-5,CASSYLAGGLETQYF,TGTGCCAGCAGTTACCTGGCGGGGGGGCTAGAGACCCAGTACTTC
.,.,TRBV3-1/TRBV3-2,TRBJ2-5,CASSQRGGETQYF,TGTGCCAGCAGCCAGCGGGGTGGCGAGACCCAGTACTTC
.,.,TRBV5-4,TRBJ1-5,CASSSGGPGQPQHF,TGTGCCAGCAGCTCGGGGGGACCGGGGCAGCCCCAGCATTTT
.,.,TRBV24-1,TRBJ2-3,CATSVGSTDTQYF,TGTGCCACCAGTGTGGGCAGCACAGATACGCAGTATTTT
.,.,TRBV5-1,TRBJ2-1,CASSLSASSYNEQFF,TGCGCCAGCAGCTTGTCGGCAAGCTCCTACAATGAGCAGTTCTTC
few,.,TRBV27,TRBJ1-2,CASSLSAGGYGYTF,TGTGCCAGCAGTTTAAGTGCCGGGGGTTATGGCTACACCTTC
.,.,TRBV20-1,TRBJ1-1,CSASLRGIEAFF,TGCAGTGCTAGTCTGCGAGGGATTGAAGCTTTCTTT
.,TRBD1,TRBV20-1,TRBJ1-2,CSAGTGYGYTF,TGCAGTGCGGGGACAGGGTATGGCTACACCTTC
.,TRBD2,TRBV2,TRBJ2-1,CASLLPGLAAEQFF,TGTGCCAGCCTCCTTCCGGGACTAGCGGCGGAGCAGTTCTTC
.,.,TRBV5-6,TRBJ2-1,CASSTGPNAQFF,TGTGCCAGCAGCACCGGCCCCAATGCGCAGTTCTTC
.,.,TRBV5-1,TRBJ2-3,CASSSGESTDTQYF,TGCGCCAGCAGCTCGGGAGAGTCGACAGATACGCAGTATTTT
.,TRBD1,TRBV29-1,TRBJ1-4,CSATGVNEKLFF,TGCAGCGCAACAGGGGTCAATGAAAAACTGTTTTTT
.,.,TRBV18,TRBJ2-6,CASSPQKTGSGANVLTF,TGTGCCAGCTCACCACAAAAAACAGGCTCTGGGGCCAACGTCCTGACTTTC
few,TRBD1,TRBV3-1/TRBV3-2,TRBJ2-7,CASSQEISGTGTDSYEQYF,TGTGCCAGCAGCCAAGAGATTTCGGGCACCGGGACAGACTCCTACGAGCAGTACTTC
.,.,TRBV6-1,TRBJ2-7,CASSEPPSRGEYF,TGTGCCAGCAGTGAACCCCCGAGTAGGGGTGAGTACTTC
.,.,TRBV5-1,TRBJ2-1,CASSLGLASGAQFF,TGCGCCAGCAGCTTGGGGCTCGCTTCGGGGGCGCAGTTCTTC
.,.,TRBV28,TRBJ1-5,CASSPPWSNQPQHF,TGTGCCAGCAGCCCGCCATGGAGCAATCAGCCCCAGCATTTT
.,.,TRBV5-6,TRBJ2-1,CASSLALAWGEQFF,TGTGCCAGCAGCTTGGCCCTAGCGTGGGGTGAGCAGTTCTTC
.,.,TRBV11-2,TRBJ1-6,CASSFPRGGRAYNSPLHF,TGTGCCAGCAGCTTCCCTAGGGGGGGAAGGGCCTATAATTCACCCCTCCACTTT
.,.,TRBV28,TRBJ2-5,CASSYGGQETQYF,TGTGCCAGCAGCTACGGGGGTCAAGAGACCCAGTACTTC